This entry lists 11 T cell receptor beta chains sequenced from one sample in a study of T-cell reconstitution after alpha-beta-depleted transplantation in children. TCRbeta library construction was performed incorporating unique molecular identifiers. TCRdb reprocessed the PCR reads via MiXCR and lists one record per CDR3 protein. This sample has about 500,000 distinct CDR3 sequences, with less than 35% found just once. This sample comprised PBMCs from the stem cell graft donor, obtained from the stem cell graft. These receptors originate from a human donor who donated a stem cell graft to a child with aplastic anemia.

This chain links TRBV10-3 with TRBJ2-2; perhaps TRBD2 as D (6 bases). The CDR3 extends over 13 amino acids. The germline V gene encodes CDR1 ENHRY and CDR2 SYGVKD. Trimming stripped 2 bases from V and 5 bases from J, with 6 bases between. The CDR3 coding sequence is TGTGCCATCAGTGAGCGGGAGACCGGGGAGCTGTTTTTT. Encoded protein: CAISERETGELFF.

This clonotype was seen a few times. The chain uses TRBV29-1 and TRBJ1-2; D gene uncertain. Germline assignment: CDR1 SQVTM and CDR2 ANQGSEA. V gave up 3 bases and J gave up 5 bases, with 13 bases separating them. The CDR3 is made up of 13 amino acids. CDR3 region: CSVEDLTRYGYTF. The CDR3 DNA follows: TGCAGCGTTGAGGATCTAACACGTTATGGCTACACCTTC.

This clonotype came up once. The chain employs TRBV20-1 and TRBJ2-3; 11 bases are a match to TRBD2. Losses at the gene ends were 0 bases for V and 2 bases for J; bases not matched to a gene: 7. This CDR3 spans 17 amino acids. The germline V gene encodes CDR1 DFQATT and CDR2 SNEGSKA (reference sequence). In DNA form, the CDR3 reads TGCAGTGCTAGAGACCTGACTAGCGGGGTATTCACAGATACGCAGTATTTT. It codes for CSARDLTSGVFTDTQYF.

This clonotype was recorded only once. For the CDR3, the DNA is TGTGCCAGCAGCTTGATCGTCCTAGCGGGAGTCACCGGGGAGCTGTTTTTT. This codes for CASSLIVLAGVTGELFF. The chain uses TRBV5-4 and TRBJ2-2, with 10 bases lining up with TRBD2. V lost 1 base and J lost 4; bases outside the gene matches: 7. CDR1 is SGHNT, CDR2 YYREEE, per germline (reference sequence). The CDR3 extends over 17 amino acids.

V usage is TRBV4-3 and J usage is TRBJ2-1; no firm D call. Germline lookup yields CDR1 LGHNA and CDR2 YSLEER. This CDR3 is built from 16 residues. Trimming shortened V by 0 bases and J by 2 bases, and 11 bases separated the two germline ends. This chain's CDR3 is CASSQDQGTTYNEQFF. Written as DNA, the CDR3 is TGCGCCAGCAGCCAAGATCAAGGCACTACCTACAATGAGCAGTTCTTC.

The rearrangement joins TRBV7-2 to TRBJ2-5; TRBD2 agrees at 7 bases. This CDR3 region has 16 residues. Trimming removed 0 bases from V and 1 base from J; junction bases left unmatched: 5. The germline V gene encodes CDR1 SGHTA and CDR2 FQGNSA. CDR3 bases: TGTGCCAGCAGCTTAGCTGGGCTAGCGGTCCAAGAGACCCAGTACTTC. This encodes CASSLAGLAVQETQYF.

This clonotype was detected only once. This chain links TRBV18 with TRBJ1-4, with 7 bases matching TRBD1. The CDR3 is 16 residues long. The junction had 8 bases not matched to a gene; V was cut back by 6 bases and J by 1 base. Germline-derived CDR1 and CDR2 are KGHSH and LQKENI. The DNA of the CDR3 is TGTGCCAGCTCTACGGGACAGATCGGAACTAATGAAAAACTGTTTTTT. Encoded protein: CASSTGQIGTNEKLFF.

Points on this clonotype: Its ends do not fully match the called genes, so a read error is possible. The gene calls are TRBV20-1 and TRBJ2-1; the D gene is possibly TRBD2 (6 bases). This CDR3 is built from 16 residues. Germline V gene data show CDR1 as DFQATT and CDR2 as SNEGSKA (reference sequence). Here the CDR3 reads CCARDPLAISHNEQFF. The CDR3 DNA is TGCTGTGCTAGAGATCCTCTAGCGATAAGCCACAATGAGCAGTTCTTC.

The chain recombines TRBV18 with TRBJ1-1; no firm D call. The CDR3 extends over 13 amino acids. The V end was cut by 3 bases, the J end by 8 bases, with 13 bases between. Germline V gene lookup returns CDR1 KGHSH and CDR2 LQKENI. CDR3 bases: TGTGCCAGCTCACCCGATAGACTGGGAGAAGCTTTCTTT. As protein: CASSPDRLGEAFF. The whole variable domain, filled in from reference TRBV18 and TRBJ1-1, reads NAGVMQNPRHLVRRRGQEARLRCSPMKGHSHVYWYRQLPEEGLKFMVYLQKENIIDESGMPKERFSAEFPKEGPSILRIQQVVRGDSAAYFCASSPDRLGEAFFGQGTRLTVV.

The rearrangement uses TRBV20-1 and TRBJ2-3, with 10 bases identical to TRBD1. Germline CDR1 and CDR2: DFQATT and SNEGSKA (reference sequence). J lost 4 bases, V lost 2 bases, and 3 bases had no gene match. The CDR3 is made up of 14 amino acids. The CDR3 DNA follows: TGCAGTGCTAGATACGGGACAGGGGCAGATACGCAGTATTTT. Protein product: CSARYGTGADTQYF.

CDR3 protein: CASSLETPGVKETQYF. CDR3 bases: TGTGCCAGCAGTTTAGAAACTCCGGGGGTGAAAGAGACCCAGTACTTC. The V call is TRBV12-3 or TRBV12-4, the J call TRBJ2-5; weak D call: TRBD2 (6 bases). With 1 base removed from V and 3 bases from J, the gap between germline ends came to 15 bases. This CDR3 comprises 16 residues.